Sequencing of this T cell receptor (beta chain) was carried out in a study of cytomegalovirus exposure and HLA in healthy donors. Broader study findings: The study listed about 150 cytomegalovirus-associated TCR beta chains.

This PCR relied on a set of 60 Vbeta primers and 13 Jbeta primers. Assay: immunoSEQ multiplex PCR; the TCRdb copy retains only in-frame clones and omits some. This table has 150,000 to 200,000 clones, roughly 82% appearing once. Notes on this clone: Its antigen is as yet unknown.

Germline V CDR1 and CDR2: MRHNA, SNTAGT. The CDR3 covers 14 residues. V was trimmed by 3 bases and J by 4 bases, leaving 9 bases between them. This clonotype originated in a girl aged 10-17 years in good health and CMV-seropositive. The specimen was PBMCs. The chain is built from TRBV6-4 and TRBJ2-2; D ambiguous. The CDR3 bases are TGTGCCAGCAGTGAACAACCTGGCACCGGGGAGCTGTTTTTT. Translation: CASSEQPGTGELFF.